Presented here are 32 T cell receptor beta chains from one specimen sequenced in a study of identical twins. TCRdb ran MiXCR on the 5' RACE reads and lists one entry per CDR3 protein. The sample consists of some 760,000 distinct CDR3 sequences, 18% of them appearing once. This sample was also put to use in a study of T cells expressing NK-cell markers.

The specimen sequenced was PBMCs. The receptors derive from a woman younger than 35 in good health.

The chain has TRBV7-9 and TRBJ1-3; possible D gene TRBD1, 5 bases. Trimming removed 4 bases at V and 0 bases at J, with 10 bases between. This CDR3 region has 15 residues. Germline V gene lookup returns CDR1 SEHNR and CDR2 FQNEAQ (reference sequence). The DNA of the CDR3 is TGTGCCAGCAGCTGGGACGAAACCTCTGGAAACACCATATATTTT. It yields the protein CASSWDETSGNTIYF.

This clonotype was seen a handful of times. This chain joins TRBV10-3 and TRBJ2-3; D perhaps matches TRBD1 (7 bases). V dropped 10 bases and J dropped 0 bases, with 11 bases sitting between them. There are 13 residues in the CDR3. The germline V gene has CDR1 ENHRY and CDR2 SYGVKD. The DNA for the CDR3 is TGTGCCACGGAGGGACAGAGCACAGATACGCAGTATTTT. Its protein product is CATEGQSTDTQYF.

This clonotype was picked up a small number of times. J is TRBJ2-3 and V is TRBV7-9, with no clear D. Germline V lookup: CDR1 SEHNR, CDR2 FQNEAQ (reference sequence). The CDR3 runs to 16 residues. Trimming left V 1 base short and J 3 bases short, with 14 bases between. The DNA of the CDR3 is TGTGCCAGCAGCTTAGTTCGATCCTCGCAGACAGATACGCAGTATTTT. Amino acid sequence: CASSLVRSSQTDTQYF.

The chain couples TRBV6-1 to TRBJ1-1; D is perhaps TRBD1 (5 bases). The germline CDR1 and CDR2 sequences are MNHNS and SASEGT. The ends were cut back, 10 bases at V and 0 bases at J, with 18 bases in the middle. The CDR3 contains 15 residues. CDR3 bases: TGTGCCATACCGGGGAGGAAGGGGCTGAACACTGAAGCTTTCTTT. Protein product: CAIPGRKGLNTEAFF.

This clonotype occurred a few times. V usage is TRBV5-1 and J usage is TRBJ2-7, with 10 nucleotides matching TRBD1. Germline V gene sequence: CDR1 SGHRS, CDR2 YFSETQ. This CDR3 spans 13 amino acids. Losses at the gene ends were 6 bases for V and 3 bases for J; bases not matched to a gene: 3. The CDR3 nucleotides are TGCGCCAGCACCGGGACAGGGGACTACGAGCAGTACTTC. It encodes CASTGTGDYEQYF.

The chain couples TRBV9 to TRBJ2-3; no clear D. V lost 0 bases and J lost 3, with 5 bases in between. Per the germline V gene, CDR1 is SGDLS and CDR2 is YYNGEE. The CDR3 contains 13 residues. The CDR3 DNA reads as TGTGCCAGCAGCGTAGTCCGTACAGATACGCAGTATTTT. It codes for CASSVVRTDTQYF.

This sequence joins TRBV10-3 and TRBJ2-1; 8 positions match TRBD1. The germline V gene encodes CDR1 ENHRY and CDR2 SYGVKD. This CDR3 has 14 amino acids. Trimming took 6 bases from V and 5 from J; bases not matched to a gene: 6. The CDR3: CAISPGQGNNEQFF. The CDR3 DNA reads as TGTGCCATCAGCCCTGGACAGGGCAACAATGAGCAGTTCTTC.

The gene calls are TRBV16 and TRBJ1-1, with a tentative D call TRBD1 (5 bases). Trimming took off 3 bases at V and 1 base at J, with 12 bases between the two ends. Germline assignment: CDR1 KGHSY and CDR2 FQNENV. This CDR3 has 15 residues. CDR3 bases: TGTGCCAGCAGCCATTCCGGGACCACGAACACTGAAGCTTTCTTT. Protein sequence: CASSHSGTTNTEAFF.

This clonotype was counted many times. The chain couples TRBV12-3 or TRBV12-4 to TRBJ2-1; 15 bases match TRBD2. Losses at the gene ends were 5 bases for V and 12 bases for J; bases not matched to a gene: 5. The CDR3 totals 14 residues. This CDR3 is CASSRTSGGAVQFF. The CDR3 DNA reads TGTGCCAGCAGTCGGACTAGCGGGGGGGCAGTGCAGTTCTTC.

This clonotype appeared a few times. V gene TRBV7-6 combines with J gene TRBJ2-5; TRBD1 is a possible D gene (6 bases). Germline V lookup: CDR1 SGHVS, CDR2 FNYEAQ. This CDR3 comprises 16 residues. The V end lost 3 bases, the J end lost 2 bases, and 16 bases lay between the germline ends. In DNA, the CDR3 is TGTGCCAGCAGCTTTCCGGACAGTCCCTCACAAGAGACCCAGTACTTC. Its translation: CASSFPDSPSQETQYF. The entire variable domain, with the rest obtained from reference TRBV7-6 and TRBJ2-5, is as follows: GAGVSQSPRYKVTKRGQDVALRCDPISGHVSLYWYRQALGQGPEFLTYFNYEAQQDKSGLPNDRFSAERPEGSISTLTIQRTEQRDSAMYRCASSFPDSPSQETQYFGPGTRLLVL.

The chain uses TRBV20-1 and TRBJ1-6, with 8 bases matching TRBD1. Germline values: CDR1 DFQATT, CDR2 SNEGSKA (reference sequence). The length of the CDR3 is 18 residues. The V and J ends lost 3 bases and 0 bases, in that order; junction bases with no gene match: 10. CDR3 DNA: TGCAGTGCTAGTTTCCGGGCAGGGGGCGCCTCCTATAATTCACCCCTCCACTTT. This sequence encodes CSASFRAGGASYNSPLHF.

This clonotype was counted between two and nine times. In DNA form, the CDR3 reads TGTGCCAGCAGTCCCCCACCCCTAGACGGGGAGCTGTTTTTT. It yields the protein CASSPPPLDGELFF. The chain uses TRBV12-3 or TRBV12-4 and TRBJ2-2; D uncertain. The CDR3 has 14 residues. V gave up 5 bases and J gave up 7 bases, with 14 bases separating them.

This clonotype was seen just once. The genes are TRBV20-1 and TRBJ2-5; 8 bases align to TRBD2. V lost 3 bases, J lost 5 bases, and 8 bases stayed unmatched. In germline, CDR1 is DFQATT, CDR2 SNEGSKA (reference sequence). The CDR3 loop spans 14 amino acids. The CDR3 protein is CSASQREGRETQYF. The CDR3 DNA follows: TGCAGTGCTAGTCAACGGGAGGGCCGGGAGACCCAGTACTTC.

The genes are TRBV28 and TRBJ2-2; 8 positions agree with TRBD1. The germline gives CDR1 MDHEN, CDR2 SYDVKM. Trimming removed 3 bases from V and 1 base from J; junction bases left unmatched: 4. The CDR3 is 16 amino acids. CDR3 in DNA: TGTGCCAGCAGTTTTTGGGGGACAGGGAACACCGGGGAGCTGTTTTTT. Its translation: CASSFWGTGNTGELFF.

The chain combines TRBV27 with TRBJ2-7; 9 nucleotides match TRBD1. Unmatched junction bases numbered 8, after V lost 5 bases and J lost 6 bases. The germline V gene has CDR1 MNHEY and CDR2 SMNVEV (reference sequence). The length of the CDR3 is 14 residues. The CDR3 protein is CASSGRTGVGEQYF. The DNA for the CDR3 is TGTGCCAGCAGTGGACGGACAGGGGTGGGCGAGCAGTACTTC.

The CDR3 DNA sequence: TGTGCCATCACCTTGGGGCCTGGTTCCTACAATGAGCAGTTCTTC. Its protein is CAITLGPGSYNEQFF. The J gene is TRBJ2-1, the V gene TRBV10-3; maybe TRBD1 (5 bases). CDR1 ENHRY and CDR2 SYGVKD come from the germline V gene. The CDR3 contains 15 residues. Trimming removed 7 bases from V and 1 base from J, with 14 bases in between.

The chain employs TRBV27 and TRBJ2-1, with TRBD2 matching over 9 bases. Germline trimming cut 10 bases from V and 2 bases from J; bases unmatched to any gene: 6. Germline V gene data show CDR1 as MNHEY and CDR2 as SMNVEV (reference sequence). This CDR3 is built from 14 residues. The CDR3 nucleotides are TGTGCCACCCAGACTAGCGGACCCTACAATGAGCAGTTCTTC. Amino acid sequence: CATQTSGPYNEQFF.

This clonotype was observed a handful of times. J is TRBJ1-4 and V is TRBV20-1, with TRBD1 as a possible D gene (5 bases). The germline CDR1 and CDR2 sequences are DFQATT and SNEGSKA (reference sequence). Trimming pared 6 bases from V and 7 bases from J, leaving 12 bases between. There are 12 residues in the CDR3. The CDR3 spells CSAVDSAEKLFF. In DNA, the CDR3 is TGCAGTGCCGTTGACAGTGCTGAAAAACTGTTTTTT.

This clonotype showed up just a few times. Here the CDR3 DNA reads TGTGCCAGCAGCTCGGTAGTTAGCTATGGCTACACCTTC. Translating it yields CASSSVVSYGYTF. This chain joins TRBV7-9 and TRBJ1-2; D gene unclear. Looked up from germline, CDR1 is SEHNR and CDR2 is FQNEAQ (reference sequence). Trimming cost V 4 bases and J 4 bases, with 10 bases left between them. This CDR3 comprises 13 residues.

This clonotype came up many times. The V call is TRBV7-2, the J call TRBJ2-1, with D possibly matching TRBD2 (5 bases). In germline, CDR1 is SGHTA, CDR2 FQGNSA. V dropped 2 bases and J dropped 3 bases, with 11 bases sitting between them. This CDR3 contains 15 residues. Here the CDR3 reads CASSLLSGYYNEQFF. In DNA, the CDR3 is TGTGCCAGCAGCTTATTGAGCGGATACTACAATGAGCAGTTCTTC.

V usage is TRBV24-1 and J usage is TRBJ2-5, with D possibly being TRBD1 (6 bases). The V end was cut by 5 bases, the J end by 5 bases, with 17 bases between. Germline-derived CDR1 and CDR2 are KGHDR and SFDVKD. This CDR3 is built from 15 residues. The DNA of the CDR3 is TGTGCCACCAGTGGGGACACGATACATGGGGAGACCCAGTACTTC. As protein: CATSGDTIHGETQYF.

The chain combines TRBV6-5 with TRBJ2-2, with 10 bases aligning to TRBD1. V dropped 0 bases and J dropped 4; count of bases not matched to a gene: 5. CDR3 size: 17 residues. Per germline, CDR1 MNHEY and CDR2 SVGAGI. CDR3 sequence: CASSYSWTGGSTGELFF. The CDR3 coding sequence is TGTGCCAGCAGTTACTCTTGGACAGGGGGATCCACCGGGGAGCTGTTTTTT.

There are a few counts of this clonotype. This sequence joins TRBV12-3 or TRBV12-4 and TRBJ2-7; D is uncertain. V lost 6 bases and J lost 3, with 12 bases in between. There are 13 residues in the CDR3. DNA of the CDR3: TGTGCCAGCAGCCCCCGCGGTTTCTACGAGCAGTACTTC. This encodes CASSPRGFYEQYF.

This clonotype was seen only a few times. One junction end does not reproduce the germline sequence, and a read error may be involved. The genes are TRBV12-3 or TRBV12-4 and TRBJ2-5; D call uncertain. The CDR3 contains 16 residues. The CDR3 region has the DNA TGCGATCCTCAACGCGACAATCCTTGGATCCAAGAGACCCAGTACTTC. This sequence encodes CDPQRDNPWIQETQYF.

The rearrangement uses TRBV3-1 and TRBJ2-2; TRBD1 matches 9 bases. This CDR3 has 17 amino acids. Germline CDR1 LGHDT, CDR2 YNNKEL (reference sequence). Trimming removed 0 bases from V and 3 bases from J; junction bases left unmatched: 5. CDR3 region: CASSQDRTGDHTGELFF. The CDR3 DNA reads TGTGCCAGCAGCCAAGACAGGACAGGGGACCACACCGGGGAGCTGTTTTTT.

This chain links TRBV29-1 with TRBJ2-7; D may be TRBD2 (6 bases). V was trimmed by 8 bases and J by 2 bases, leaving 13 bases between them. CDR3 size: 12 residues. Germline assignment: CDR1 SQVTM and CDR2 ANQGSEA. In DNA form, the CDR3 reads TGCAGCATTGGCGGGGAAGCCTACGAGCAGTACTTC. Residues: CSIGGEAYEQYF.

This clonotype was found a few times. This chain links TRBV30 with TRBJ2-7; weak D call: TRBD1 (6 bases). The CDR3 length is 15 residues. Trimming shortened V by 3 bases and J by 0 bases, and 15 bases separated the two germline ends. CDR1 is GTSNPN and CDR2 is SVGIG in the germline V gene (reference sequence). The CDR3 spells CAWRGIDRSSYEQYF. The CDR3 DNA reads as TGTGCCTGGAGGGGGATCGACAGGAGCTCCTACGAGCAGTACTTC.

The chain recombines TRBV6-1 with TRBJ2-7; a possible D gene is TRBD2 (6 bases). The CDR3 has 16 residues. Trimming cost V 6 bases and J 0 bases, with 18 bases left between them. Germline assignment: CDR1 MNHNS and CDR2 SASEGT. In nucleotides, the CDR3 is TGTGCCAGCAGGCCTGAAGAACTAGCCCTCTCCTACGAGCAGTACTTC. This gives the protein CASRPEELALSYEQYF.

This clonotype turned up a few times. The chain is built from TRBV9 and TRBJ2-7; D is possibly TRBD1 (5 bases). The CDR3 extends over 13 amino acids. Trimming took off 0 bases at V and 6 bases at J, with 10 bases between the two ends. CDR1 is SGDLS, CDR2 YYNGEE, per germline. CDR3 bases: TGTGCCAGCAGCGTAGCAGGTGGGGCCGAGCAGTACTTC. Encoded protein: CASSVAGGAEQYF.

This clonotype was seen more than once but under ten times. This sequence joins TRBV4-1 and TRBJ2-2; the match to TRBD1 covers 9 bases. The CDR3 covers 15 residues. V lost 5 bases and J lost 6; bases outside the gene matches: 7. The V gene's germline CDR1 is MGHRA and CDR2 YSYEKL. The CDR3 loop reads CASSNRGQGSGELFF. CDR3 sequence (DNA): TGCGCCAGCAGCAACAGGGGGCAGGGATCCGGGGAGCTGTTTTTT.

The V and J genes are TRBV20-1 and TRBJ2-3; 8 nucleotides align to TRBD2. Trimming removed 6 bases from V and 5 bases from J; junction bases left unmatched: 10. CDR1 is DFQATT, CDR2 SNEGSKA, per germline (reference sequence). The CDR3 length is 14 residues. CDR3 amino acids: CSAGTRTSRDTQYF. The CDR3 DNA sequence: TGCAGTGCGGGGACGCGGACTAGCCGAGATACGCAGTATTTT.

CDR3 region: CASSSRGFVLSTDTQYF. The CDR3 region has the DNA TGCGCCAGCAGCTCTCGGGGTTTCGTCCTCAGCACAGATACGCAGTATTTT. J is TRBJ2-3 and V is TRBV4-3, with D tentatively TRBD2 (5 bases). The CDR3 spans 17 residues. V dropped 5 bases and J dropped 0 bases, with 18 bases sitting between them. CDR1 is LGHNA and CDR2 is YSLEER in the germline V gene.